Shown below are 14 T cell receptor beta chains from a single sample sequenced in a study of cytomegalovirus exposure and HLA in healthy donors. Vbeta (60) and Jbeta (13) primers were used in the PCR. Generated by immunoSEQ multiplex PCR, the TCRdb table keeps only in-frame clones and is missing some. In the table there are about 120,000 clones, about four fifths of which are singletons. Sequencing input: PBMCs. The receptors come from a man aged 25-40 years in good health and CMV-seropositive.

The CDR3 reads CASSSAGGRETQYF. The CDR3 DNA follows: TGTGCCAGCAGCTCAGCGGGGGGGCGAGAGACCCAGTACTTC. The chain uses TRBV7-3 and TRBJ2-5; TRBD2 matches at 10 bases. The CDR3 has 14 residues. V dropped 4 bases and J dropped 4; count of bases not matched to a gene: 3. Germline V lookup: CDR1 SGHTA, CDR2 FQGTGA. The full variable domain, with the rest looked up from reference TRBV7-3 and TRBJ2-5, is GAGVSQTPSNKVTEKGKYVELRCDPISGHTALYWYRQSLGQGPEFLIYFQGTGAADDSGLPNDRFFAVRPEGSVSTLKIQRTERGDSAVYLCASSSAGGRETQYFGPGTRLLVL.

The table lists this clone with a few counts. The chain carries TRBV7-9 and TRBJ2-5; 10 positions match TRBD2. Losses at the gene ends were 3 bases for V and 2 bases for J; bases not matched to a gene: 6. This CDR3 is 16 amino acids long. Germline CDR1 and CDR2: SEHNR and FQNEAQ (reference sequence). CDR3 sequence reads: CASSLGAGGRQETQYF. For the CDR3, the DNA is TGTGCCAGCAGCTTGGGAGCGGGGGGGAGGCAAGAGACCCAGTACTTC. Full variable domain (rest looked up from reference TRBV7-9 and TRBJ2-5): DTGVSQNPRHKITKRGQNVTFRCDPISEHNRLYWYRQTLGQGPEFLTYFQNEAQLEKSRLLSDRFSAERPKGSFSTLEIQRTEQGDSAMYLCASSLGAGGRQETQYFGPGTRLLVL.

This chain connects TRBV2 to TRBJ2-7; 7 bases are a match to TRBD2. Germline loops: CDR1 SNHLY, CDR2 FYNNEI. V lost 8 bases to trimming and J lost 4 bases; unmatched junction nucleotides: 11. The CDR3 consists of 14 residues. This chain's CDR3 is CASGGRGLPYEQYF. CDR3 bases: TGTGCCAGCGGGGGGAGGGGTCTTCCTTACGAGCAGTACTTC.

To note about this clone: Germline and junction disagree at one end, which may indicate a read error. The chain joins TRBV7-7 to TRBJ2-5, with TRBD2 matching over 7 bases. The germline V gene encodes CDR1 SSHAT and CDR2 FNYEAQ (reference sequence). CDR3 length equals 14 residues. CDR3 protein: CASSRGWGGQTQYF. The CDR3 bases are TGTGCTAGCAGCCGAGGTTGGGGGGGACAGACCCAGTACTTC. The full variable domain, in which reference TRBV7-7 and TRBJ2-5 provide the parts outside the CDR3, is GAGVSQSPRYKVTKRGQDVTLRCDPISSHATLYWYQQALGQGPEFLTYFNYEAQPDKSGLPSDRFSAERPEGSISTLTIQRTEQRDSAMYRCASSRGWGGQTQYFGPGTRLLVL.

This rearrangement joins TRBV2 to TRBJ1-5; TRBD1 is a possible D gene (6 bases). This CDR3 has 14 amino acids. Germline loops: CDR1 SNHLY, CDR2 FYNNEI. V was clipped by 4 bases and J by 5 bases, with 12 bases between them. The CDR3 sequence is CASSAQGKDQPQHF. The CDR3 DNA reads TGTGCCAGCAGTGCCCAGGGGAAGGATCAGCCCCAGCATTTT. Combining the CDR3 with reference TRBV2 and TRBJ1-5 gives the whole variable domain EPEVTQTPSHQVTQMGQEVILRCVPISNHLYFYWYRQILGQKVEFLVSFYNNEISEKSEIFDDQFSVERPDGSNFTLKIRSTKLEDSAMYFCASSAQGKDQPQHFGDGTRLSIL.

This clone has only a few counts. V gene TRBV20-1 combines with J gene TRBJ1-1; no clear D. This CDR3 is 11 amino acids long. Trimming pared 0 bases from V and 9 bases from J, leaving 8 bases between. CDR1 DFQATT and CDR2 SNEGSKA come from the germline V gene (reference sequence). CDR3 DNA: TGCAGTGCTAGAGATTTGGGCCAAGCTTTCTTT. Its translation is CSARDLGQAFF.

Turning to this clone: One end of the junction does not line up with germline, which may come from a read error. The chain has TRBV18 and TRBJ2-6, with a weak D call TRBD1 (5 bases). Looked up from germline, CDR1 is KGHSH and CDR2 is LQKENI. The CDR3 length is 14 residues. CDR3 DNA: TGTGCCAGCTCACCAAACGCTGGGGCCAACGGCCTGACTTTC. As protein: CASSPNAGANGLTF.

Concerning this clone itself: An end of the junction does not agree with germline; a read error may underlie this. The V gene is TRBV2, the J gene TRBJ2-5; TRBD2 agrees at 9 bases. This CDR3 is 12 amino acids long. Germline loops: CDR1 SNHLY, CDR2 FYNNEI. CDR3 nucleotides: TGTGCCAGCAGTGAGACAGCGGGAGGCCCCGACTTC. Translated: CASSETAGGPDF. Drawing the rest from reference TRBV2 and TRBJ2-5, the complete variable domain is EPEVTQTPSHQVTQMGQEVILRCVPISNHLYFYWYRQILGQKVEFLVSFYNNEISEKSEIFDDQFSVERPDGSNFTLKIRSTKLEDSAMYFCASSETAGGPDFGPGTRLLVL.

This chain joins TRBV5-1 and TRBJ2-7; perhaps TRBD1 as D (6 bases). This CDR3 region has 14 residues. V was trimmed by 0 bases and J by 1 base, leaving 8 bases between them. Germline V lookup: CDR1 SGHRS, CDR2 YFSETQ. CDR3 DNA: TGCGCCAGCAGCTTGGAACAGGGTTCCTACGAGCAGTACTTC. As protein: CASSLEQGSYEQYF.

This chain uses TRBV9 with TRBJ2-1; 9 bases agree with TRBD2. This CDR3 has 15 residues. V shed 2 bases, J shed 7 bases, and the junction held 7 bases outside the gene matches. Germline V gives CDR1 SGDLS, CDR2 YYNGEE. The CDR3 bases are TGTGCCAGCAGCGTTCGACTAGCGGCTATTAATGAGCAGTTCTTC. Amino acids: CASSVRLAAINEQFF.

This clone was recorded a few times. The chain is built from TRBV7-6 and TRBJ2-2; TRBD2 agrees at 7 bases. This CDR3 has 17 residues. The V segment lost 0 bases and the J segment 3 bases; nucleotides outside the gene matches: 7. Germline V gives CDR1 SGHVS, CDR2 FNYEAQ. The CDR3 sequence is CASSLAFGLDHTGELFF. CDR3 bases: TGTGCCAGCAGCTTAGCCTTCGGACTAGATCACACCGGGGAGCTGTTTTTT.

About this clone: Within the sample, other DNA sequences also encode this same CDR3. The chain joins TRBV4-2 to TRBJ2-6; D may be TRBD1 (6 bases). CDR3 length: 17 amino acids. Germline CDR1 LGHNA, CDR2 YNFKEQ. V lost 0 bases and J lost 1, with 10 bases in between. The CDR3 DNA sequence: TGTGCCAGCAGCCAAGAGGGGGCCATATCTGGGGCCAACGTCCTGACTTTC. Translating gives CASSQEGAISGANVLTF.

Here the CDR3 reads CASRIPGEGRWTQYF. CDR3 DNA: TGTGCCAGCAGGATTCCAGGGGAGGGCCGGTGGACGCAGTATTTT. The rearrangement links TRBV2 to TRBJ2-3; D is possibly TRBD2 (7 bases). From germline, CDR1 is SNHLY and CDR2 FYNNEI. Between the trimmed V and J ends, which lost 6 bases and 9 bases, there was a span of 22 bases. The CDR3 loop spans 15 amino acids.

The CDR3 region is CASTGAVLTTGELFF. In nucleotides, the CDR3 is TGTGCCAGCACTGGGGCAGTCCTTACGACCGGGGAGCTGTTTTTT. The chain carries TRBV9 and TRBJ2-2; the D gene is possibly TRBD1 (5 bases). CDR1 and CDR2 (germline): SGDLS, YYNGEE. The CDR3 is 15 amino acids. Trimming removed 6 bases at V and 5 bases at J, with 17 bases between.